The clone carrying this T cell receptor (beta chain) has a count of ten or more. As yet, its antigen is unknown. These data belong to a study of regulatory T cells in long-lasting Graves disease. Study-level points and caveats: With persistent disease, TRBV28, TRBJ1-2 and TRBJ2-5 were the favored segments. Investigators studied peripheral blood only, not thyroid tissue. Persistent Graves' patients had lower TCR diversity than newly diagnosed ones.

Through Arm-PCR of CDR3 regions and iRepertoire HTBI primers, TCR beta libraries were built. In TCRdb, the multiplex PCR reads were re-called with MiXCR into one record per CDR3 protein. The top ten hold around 25% of the sample, which has fewer than 550,000 distinct CDR3 sequences, 16% seen once. CDR1 DFQATT and CDR2 SNEGSKA come from the germline V gene (reference sequence). The ends lost 3 bases at V and 3 bases at J; junction bases unmatched: 11. The CDR3 has 16 amino acids. Time point of the sample: newly diagnosed GD, antithyroid drugs for less than 3 months. Extracted RNA from PBMCs served as the source of the TCR library. These data are also associated with another study on T cells in Graves' hyperthyroidism and ophthalmopathy. From that second work: The study used the HTBI primer set for a first-round RT-PCR of the TCR CDR3.

This sequence joins TRBV20-1 and TRBJ2-1; 7 nucleotides match TRBD1. This receptor was identified in a woman aged 40-65 years with Graves disease. Specimen: peripheral blood mononuclear cells (PBMCs), collected at new diagnosis, from a patient treated with antithyroid drugs. The CDR3 loop is CSARGQLKVGYNEQFF. CDR3 DNA: TGCAGTGCTAGGGGACAGCTAAAGGTAGGCTACAATGAGCAGTTCTTC.